Listed below are T cell receptor beta chains from one sample, sequenced in a study of regulatory T cells in long-lasting Graves disease. TCRdb reprocessed the multiplex PCR reads with MiXCR, giving one entry per CDR3 protein. The repertoire holds 520,000 or so distinct CDR3 sequences, with approximately 12% as singletons. These data also featured in a second study, about T cells in Graves' hyperthyroidism and ophthalmopathy.

This specimen consisted of peripheral blood mononuclear cells (PBMCs), obtained at new diagnosis, from a patient treated with antithyroid drugs. The receptors originated from a woman aged 25 to 39 with Graves disease. The CDR3 runs from the conserved cysteine through the conserved F or W. The size of a clone is reported for some rows only, either as once, few or many, or as a class for expanded clones.

abundance,j_gene,v_gene,CDR3aa
-,TRBJ2-1,TRBV9,CASSGGNYNEQFF
many,TRBJ2-1,TRBV7-9,CASSFRSGRRDEQFF
few,TRBJ2-1,TRBV9,CASSVASGISYNEQFF
many,TRBJ2-5,TRBV6-5,CASSYSSRGPQETQYF
many,TRBJ1-1,TRBV20-1,CSASGAPSRTEAFF
-,-,TRBV11-1,CASSLRTRDTQYF
few,TRBJ1-1,TRBV6-2/TRBV6-3,CASSSPGQGNTEAFF
many,TRBJ1-1,TRBV28,CASSFEVGGVGDTEAFF
-,TRBJ2-2,TRBV20-1,CSARDGETDTGELFF
many,TRBJ1-6,TRBV5-1,CASSFGTGLYNSPLHF
many,TRBJ2-2,TRBV28,CASSFINTGELFF
few,TRBJ1-1,TRBV4-2,CASSGADMNTEAFF